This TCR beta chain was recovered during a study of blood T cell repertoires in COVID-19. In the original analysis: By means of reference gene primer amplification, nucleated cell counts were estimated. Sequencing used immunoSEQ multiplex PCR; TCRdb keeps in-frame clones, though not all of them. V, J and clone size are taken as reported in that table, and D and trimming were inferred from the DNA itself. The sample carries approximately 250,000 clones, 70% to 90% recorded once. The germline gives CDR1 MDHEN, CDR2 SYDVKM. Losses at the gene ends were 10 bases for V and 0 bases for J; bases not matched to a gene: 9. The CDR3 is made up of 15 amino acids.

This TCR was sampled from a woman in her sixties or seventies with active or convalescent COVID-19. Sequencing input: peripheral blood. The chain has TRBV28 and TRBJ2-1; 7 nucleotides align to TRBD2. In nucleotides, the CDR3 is TGTGCCAACGGAGGGCTAGCGGCCTCCTACAATGAGCAGTTCTTC. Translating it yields CANGGLAASYNEQFF.